The 24 T cell receptor beta chains below come from one sample, sequenced in a study of T cell changes during pregnancy in multiple sclerosis. Here immunoSEQ multiplex PCR was the method, and the copy in TCRdb shows in-frame clones only, minus some. The table includes 30,000 to 40,000 clones, about 91% detected once. The sequenced sample was CD4+ T cells from peripheral blood mononuclear cells, obtained in the third trimester of pregnancy. The origin of the receptors is a female donor in good health, enrolled as a control in a pregnancy study.

V gene TRBV2 combines with J gene TRBJ1-3, with 11 nucleotides matching TRBD1. This CDR3 has 14 residues. Germline V CDR1 and CDR2: SNHLY, FYNNEI. J lost 3 bases, V lost 7 bases, and 2 bases had no gene match. CDR3 sequence: CASMDRGLGNTIYF. CDR3 DNA: TGTGCCAGCATGGACAGGGGGCTTGGAAACACCATATATTTT.

This clone was seen a handful of times. The chain is built from TRBV6-4 and TRBJ1-2, with 8 bases that match TRBD1. The V gene's germline CDR1 is MRHNA and CDR2 SNTAGT. V trimming: 6 bases; J trimming: 8 bases; junction bases outside the gene matches: 11. This CDR3 comprises 14 residues. The CDR3 bases are TGTGCCAGCAGACCCGGGACAGGCTCGGGGGGCTACACCTTC. This codes for CASRPGTGSGGYTF.

This CDR3 is CSVEGTGRSYNEQFF. DNA of the CDR3: TGCAGCGTTGAAGGGACAGGGCGATCCTACAATGAGCAGTTCTTC. The chain employs TRBV29-1 and TRBJ2-1, with TRBD1 identical over 8 bases. CDR1 SQVTM and CDR2 ANQGSEA come from the germline V gene. Trimming cost V 1 base and J 1 base; bases outside gene matches: 3. The CDR3 has 15 residues.

J is TRBJ2-3 and V is TRBV4-1; no clear D. Trimming stripped 2 bases from V and 2 bases from J, with 5 bases between. This CDR3 comprises 13 residues. Per germline, CDR1 MGHRA and CDR2 YSYEKL. Here the CDR3 reads CASSQSVTDTQYF. The DNA for the CDR3 is TGCGCCAGCAGCCAATCAGTCACAGATACGCAGTATTTT.

This chain connects TRBV6-1 to TRBJ2-2; TRBD1 is a possible D gene (5 bases). Germline CDR1 and CDR2: MNHNS and SASEGT. The V end was cut by 5 bases, the J end by 5 bases, with 9 bases between. The CDR3 spans 13 residues. CDR3: CASSPRVTGELFF. CDR3 nucleotides: TGTGCCAGCAGTCCCAGGGTTACCGGGGAGCTGTTTTTT.

The rearrangement joins TRBV6-5 to TRBJ1-4; D uncertain. This CDR3 has 14 residues. Germline CDR1 reads MNHEY; CDR2 reads SVGAGI. V lost 7 bases and J lost 5, with 14 bases in between. The CDR3 nucleotides are TGTGCCAGCACCTCCCCGGGGATCAATGAAAAACTGTTTTTT. Translation gives CASTSPGINEKLFF.

This clone was detected only once. The genes are TRBV29-1 and TRBJ2-7; a possible D gene is TRBD2 (6 bases). Germline CDR1 and CDR2: SQVTM and ANQGSEA. CDR3 length: 12 residues. The V end was cut by 4 bases, the J end by 3 bases, with 10 bases between. Here the CDR3 reads CSVVTAGYEQYF. The DNA for the CDR3 is TGCAGCGTTGTTACAGCGGGCTACGAGCAGTACTTC.

The CDR3 nucleotides are TGCGCCAGCAGCCAAGACCCTAACCGGGGCGGGGCCTACGAGCAGTACTTC. As protein: CASSQDPNRGGAYEQYF. The chain links TRBV4-1 to TRBJ2-7; possible D gene TRBD2, 6 bases. Germline V lookup: CDR1 MGHRA, CDR2 YSYEKL. This CDR3 is built from 17 residues. Between the trimmed V and J ends, which lost 0 bases and 2 bases, there was a span of 17 bases.

The chain carries TRBV7-9 and TRBJ1-4, with TRBD1 matching 8 bases. This CDR3 has 14 amino acids. V dropped 5 bases and J dropped 5; count of bases not matched to a gene: 4. Germline V lookup: CDR1 SEHNR, CDR2 FQNEAQ (reference sequence). CDR3 DNA: TGTGCCAGCAGCCCAGGGGGCGGGAATGAAAAACTGTTTTTT. Translated, it gives CASSPGGGNEKLFF.

This clone has just a few counts. The V and J genes are TRBV6-5 and TRBJ1-1; perhaps TRBD1 as D (5 bases). V gave up 3 bases and J gave up 4 bases, with 9 bases separating them. Germline V gene data show CDR1 as MNHEY and CDR2 as SVGAGI. The CDR3 totals 13 residues. The CDR3 region is CASSYYRSTEAFF. CDR3 coding DNA: TGTGCCAGCAGTTATTACAGGAGCACTGAAGCTTTCTTT.

The rearrangement joins TRBV2 to TRBJ1-1, with D unclear. Trimming left V 1 base short and J 0 bases short, with 12 bases between. This CDR3 region has 16 residues. Per germline, CDR1 SNHLY and CDR2 FYNNEI. DNA for the CDR3: TGTGCCAGCAGTGAAGTTGGCGGCGTTATGAACACTGAAGCTTTCTTT. It codes for CASSEVGGVMNTEAFF.

The V call is TRBV5-8, the J call TRBJ1-5, with D tentatively TRBD1 (5 bases). V lost 4 bases and J lost 6, with 23 bases in between. The CDR3 has 17 amino acids. The germline gives CDR1 SGHTS, CDR2 YDEGEE. CDR3 loop: CASSDIRVSYFGQPQHF. The CDR3, as DNA: TGTGCCAGCAGCGATATCAGGGTTTCTTACTTCGGTCAGCCCCAGCATTTT.

This clone came up a few times. This chain connects TRBV4-1 to TRBJ1-2, with TRBD1 identical over 9 bases. The CDR3 is 14 residues long. Germline V gene sequence: CDR1 MGHRA, CDR2 YSYEKL. Trimming took 3 bases from V and 7 from J; bases not matched to a gene: 6. The CDR3 loop is CASSHRTGEFGYTF. The CDR3 DNA sequence: TGCGCCAGCAGCCATCGGACAGGGGAATTTGGCTACACCTTC.

The J gene is TRBJ2-2, the V gene TRBV11-1; D might be TRBD1 (6 bases). The V end lost 5 bases, the J end lost 5 bases, and 24 bases lay between the germline ends. The CDR3 is 18 amino acids. The germline V gene encodes CDR1 SGHAT and CDR2 FQDESV (reference sequence). CDR3 in DNA: TGTGCCAGCAGCCAAGACGCGCAAGGGGGAAGAAGGACCGGGGAGCTGTTTTTT. It is translated as CASSQDAQGGRRTGELFF.

This clone was observed a single time. The same CDR3 can be traced to other DNA sequences in this sample. The chain is built from TRBV6-1 and TRBJ2-3, with 10 bases that match TRBD2. V lost 4 bases to trimming and J lost 4 bases; unmatched junction nucleotides: 5. This CDR3 has 15 residues. The V gene's germline CDR1 is MNHNS and CDR2 SASEGT. Here the CDR3 reads CASSVGLAGADTQYF. CDR3 nucleotides: TGTGCCAGCAGTGTGGGGCTAGCGGGGGCAGATACGCAGTATTTT.

The chain combines TRBV6-5 with TRBJ1-4, with TRBD1 matching 8 bases. Germline assignment: CDR1 MNHEY and CDR2 SVGAGI. Trimming at V came to 6 bases and at J to 6 bases, leaving 6 bases not matched to a gene. CDR3 size: 14 residues. Here the CDR3 DNA reads TGTGCCAGCAGCTCGCAGGGGGCTGATGAAAAACTGTTTTTT. As protein: CASSSQGADEKLFF.

J is TRBJ1-1 and V is TRBV11-2, with 9 bases that match TRBD1. The V and J ends lost 1 base and 6 bases, in that order; junction bases with no gene match: 18. Germline V lookup: CDR1 SGHAT, CDR2 FQNNGV. The CDR3 has 19 amino acids. DNA of the CDR3: TGTGCCAGCAGCTTAGGAGATTATCGGGGACAGGGTGAATTCGCTGAAGCTTTCTTT. It encodes CASSLGDYRGQGEFAEAFF.

This clone appeared a single time. This rearrangement joins TRBV27 to TRBJ2-1; the match to TRBD2 covers 7 bases. V lost 3 bases and J lost 0; bases outside the gene matches: 5. The CDR3 loop spans 16 amino acids. Germline V CDR1 and CDR2: MNHEY, SMNVEV (reference sequence). The CDR3 is CASSFAGVSSYNEQFF. The DNA for the CDR3 is TGTGCCAGCAGTTTTGCGGGGGTTTCCTCCTACAATGAGCAGTTCTTC.

This chain uses TRBV6-6 with TRBJ2-5, with D possibly matching TRBD2 (7 bases). The CDR3 spans 13 residues. Trimming took off 7 bases at V and 5 bases at J, with 14 bases between the two ends. Per germline, CDR1 MNHNY and CDR2 SVGAGI (reference sequence). The CDR3 loop is CASKGGAVETQYF. The CDR3 DNA reads TGTGCCAGCAAGGGGGGGGCGGTGGAGACCCAGTACTTC.

The V gene is TRBV19, the J gene TRBJ2-2, with D possibly TRBD1 on 5 matching bases. Germline V gene data show CDR1 as LNHDA and CDR2 as SQIVND (reference sequence). This CDR3 comprises 14 residues. The V and J ends lost 5 bases and 1 base respectively, with 8 bases between them. CDR3 nucleotide sequence: TGTGCCAGTAGTCCAACAGGGAACACCGGGGAGCTGTTTTTT. Translation gives CASSPTGNTGELFF.

The J gene is TRBJ1-4, the V gene TRBV6-6, with D tentatively TRBD1 (5 bases). V was cut by 0 bases and J by 6 bases, with 14 bases left in between. CDR1 is MNHNY, CDR2 SVGAGI, per germline (reference sequence). The CDR3 sequence is 16 residues long. The CDR3 protein is CASSYSGGRTDEKLFF. DNA of the CDR3: TGTGCCAGCAGTTACTCGGGGGGACGGACGGATGAAAAACTGTTTTTT.

The chain combines TRBV11-3 with TRBJ1-4; D gene unclear. Germline V gene lookup returns CDR1 SGHNT and CDR2 YENEEA. The CDR3 runs 18 residues. The V and J ends lost 5 bases and 2 bases respectively, with 21 bases between them. CDR3 sequence (DNA): TGTGCCAGCAGCCCCGCGGGGATTGGGTTTGTGACTAATGAAAAACTGTTTTTT. This gives the protein CASSPAGIGFVTNEKLFF.

The V gene is TRBV5-5, the J gene TRBJ1-6, with TRBD1 as a possible D gene (5 bases). The V gene lost 0 bases and the J gene lost 9 bases, with 10 bases spanning the gap. This CDR3 comprises 14 residues. Germline V gene lookup returns CDR1 SGHKS and CDR2 YYEKEE (reference sequence). Here the CDR3 reads CASSLVQGFSPLHF. The CDR3 DNA follows: TGTGCCAGCAGCTTGGTTCAGGGTTTTTCACCCCTCCACTTT. The whole variable domain, remainder taken from reference TRBV5-5 and TRBJ1-6, is DAGVTQSPTHLIKTRGQQVTLRCSPISGHKSVSWYQQVLGQGPQFIFQYYEKEERGRGNFPDRFSARQFPNYSSELNVNALLLGDSALYLCASSLVQGFSPLHFGNGTRLTVT.

The chain recombines TRBV28 with TRBJ1-3, with 7 bases matching TRBD1. The CDR3 has 13 amino acids. V lost 9 bases and J lost 1; bases outside the gene matches: 3. Per germline, CDR1 MDHEN and CDR2 SYDVKM. The CDR3 nucleotides are TGTGCCAGTCCCAGGGGGTCTGGAAACACCATATATTTT. Amino acids: CASPRGSGNTIYF.